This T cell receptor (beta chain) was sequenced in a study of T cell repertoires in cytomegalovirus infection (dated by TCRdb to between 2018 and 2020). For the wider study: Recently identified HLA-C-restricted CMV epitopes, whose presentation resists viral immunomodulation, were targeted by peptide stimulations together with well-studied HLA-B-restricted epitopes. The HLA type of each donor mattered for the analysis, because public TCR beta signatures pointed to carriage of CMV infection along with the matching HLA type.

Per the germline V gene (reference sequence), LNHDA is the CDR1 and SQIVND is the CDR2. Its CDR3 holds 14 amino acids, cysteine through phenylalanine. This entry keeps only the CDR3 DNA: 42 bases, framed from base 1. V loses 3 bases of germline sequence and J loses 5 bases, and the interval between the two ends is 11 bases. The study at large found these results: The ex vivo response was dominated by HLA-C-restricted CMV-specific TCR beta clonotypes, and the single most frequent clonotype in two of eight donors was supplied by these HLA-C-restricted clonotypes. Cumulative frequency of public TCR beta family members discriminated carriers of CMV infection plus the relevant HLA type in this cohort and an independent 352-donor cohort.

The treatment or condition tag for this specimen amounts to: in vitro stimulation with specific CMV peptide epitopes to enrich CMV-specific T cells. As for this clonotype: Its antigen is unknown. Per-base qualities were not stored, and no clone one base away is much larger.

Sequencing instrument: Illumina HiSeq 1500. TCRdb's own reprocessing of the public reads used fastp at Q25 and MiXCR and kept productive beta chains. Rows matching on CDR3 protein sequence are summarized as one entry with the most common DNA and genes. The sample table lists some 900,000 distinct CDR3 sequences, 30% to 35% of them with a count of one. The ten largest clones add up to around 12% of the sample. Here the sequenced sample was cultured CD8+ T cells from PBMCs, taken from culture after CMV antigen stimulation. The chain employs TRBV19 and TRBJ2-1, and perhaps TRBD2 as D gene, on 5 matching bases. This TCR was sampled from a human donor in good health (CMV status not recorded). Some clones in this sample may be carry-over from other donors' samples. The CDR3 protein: CASSMGLANNEQFF. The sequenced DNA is TGTGCCAGTAGTATGGGCCTAGCCAACAATGAGCAGTTCTTC.